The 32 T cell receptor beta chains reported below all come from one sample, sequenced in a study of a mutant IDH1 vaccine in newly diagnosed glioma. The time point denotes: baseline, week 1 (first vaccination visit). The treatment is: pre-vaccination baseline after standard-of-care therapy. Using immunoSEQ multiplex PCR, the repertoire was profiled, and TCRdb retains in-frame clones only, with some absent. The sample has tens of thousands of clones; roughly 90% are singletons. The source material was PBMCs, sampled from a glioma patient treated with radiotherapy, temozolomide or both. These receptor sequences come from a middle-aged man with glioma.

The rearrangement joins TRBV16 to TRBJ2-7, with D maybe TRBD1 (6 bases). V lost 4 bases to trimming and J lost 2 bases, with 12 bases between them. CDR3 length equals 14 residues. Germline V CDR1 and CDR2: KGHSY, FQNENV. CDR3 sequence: CASSPSGVPYEQYF. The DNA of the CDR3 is TGTGCCAGCAGCCCCTCAGGGGTTCCCTACGAGCAGTACTTC.

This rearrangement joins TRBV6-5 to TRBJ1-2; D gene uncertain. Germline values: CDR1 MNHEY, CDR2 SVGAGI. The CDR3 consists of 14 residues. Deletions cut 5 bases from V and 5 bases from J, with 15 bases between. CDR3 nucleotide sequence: TGTGCCAGCAGTCCCGACATCGGGAATTATGGCTACACCTTC. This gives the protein CASSPDIGNYGYTF.

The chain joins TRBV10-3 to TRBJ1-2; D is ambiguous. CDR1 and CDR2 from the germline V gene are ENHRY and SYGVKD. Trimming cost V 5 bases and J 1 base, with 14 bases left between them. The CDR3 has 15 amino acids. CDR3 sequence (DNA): TGTGCCATCAGTCCGGAAACAGTAATTAACTATGGCTACACCTTC. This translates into CAISPETVINYGYTF.

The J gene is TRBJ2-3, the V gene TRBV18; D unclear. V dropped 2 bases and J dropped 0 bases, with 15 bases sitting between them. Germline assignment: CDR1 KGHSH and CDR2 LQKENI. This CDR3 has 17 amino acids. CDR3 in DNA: TGTGCCAGCTCACCAAGGCAGACGGAGACTAGCACAGATACGCAGTATTTT. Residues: CASSPRQTETSTDTQYF.

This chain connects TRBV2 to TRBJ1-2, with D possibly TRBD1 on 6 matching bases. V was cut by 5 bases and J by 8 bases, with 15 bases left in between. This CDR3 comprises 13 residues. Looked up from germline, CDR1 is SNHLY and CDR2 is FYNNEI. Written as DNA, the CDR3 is TGTGCCAGCAGTAACAGACAGGTCTCGGGCTACACCTTC. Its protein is CASSNRQVSGYTF.

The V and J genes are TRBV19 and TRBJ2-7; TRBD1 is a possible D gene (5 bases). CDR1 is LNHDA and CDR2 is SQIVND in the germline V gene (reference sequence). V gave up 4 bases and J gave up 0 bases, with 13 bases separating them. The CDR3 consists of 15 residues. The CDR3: CASSTNRQGSYEQYF. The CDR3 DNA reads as TGTGCCAGTAGTACCAATCGCCAGGGCTCCTACGAGCAGTACTTC.

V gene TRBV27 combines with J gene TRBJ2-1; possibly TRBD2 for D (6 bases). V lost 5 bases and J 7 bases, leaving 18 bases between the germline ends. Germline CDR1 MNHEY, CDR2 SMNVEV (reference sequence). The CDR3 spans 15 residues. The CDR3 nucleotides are TGTGCCAGCAGTGCAGGTGCGGGAATTTTAAATGAGCAGTTCTTC. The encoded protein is CASSAGAGILNEQFF.

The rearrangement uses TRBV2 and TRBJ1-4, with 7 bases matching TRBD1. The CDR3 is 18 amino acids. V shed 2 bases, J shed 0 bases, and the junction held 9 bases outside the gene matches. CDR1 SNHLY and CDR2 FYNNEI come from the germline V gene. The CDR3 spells CASSEYFGTDTTNEKLFF. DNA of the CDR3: TGTGCCAGCAGTGAATATTTTGGGACAGACACAACTAATGAAAAACTGTTTTTT.

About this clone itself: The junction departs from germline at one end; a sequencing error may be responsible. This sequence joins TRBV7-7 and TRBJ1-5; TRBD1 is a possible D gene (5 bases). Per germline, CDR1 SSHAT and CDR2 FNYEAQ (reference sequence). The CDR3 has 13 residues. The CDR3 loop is CASSLVLGRPQHF. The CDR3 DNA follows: TGTGCTAGCAGCTTAGTTTTGGGGCGGCCCCAGCATTTT.

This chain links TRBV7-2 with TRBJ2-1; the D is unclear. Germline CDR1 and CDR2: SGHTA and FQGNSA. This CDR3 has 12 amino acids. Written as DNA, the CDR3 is TGTGCGTCGGGCACCCTGCGAAATGAGCAGTTCTTC. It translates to CASGTLRNEQFF.

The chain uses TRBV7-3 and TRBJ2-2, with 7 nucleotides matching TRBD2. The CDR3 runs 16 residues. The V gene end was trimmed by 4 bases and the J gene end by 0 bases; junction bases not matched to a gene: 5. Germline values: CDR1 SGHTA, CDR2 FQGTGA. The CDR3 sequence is CASSSKAGANTGELFF. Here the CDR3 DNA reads TGTGCCAGCAGCTCAAAGGCGGGAGCGAACACCGGGGAGCTGTTTTTT.

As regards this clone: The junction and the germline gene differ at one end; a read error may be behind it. The chain's CDR3 is CASGVSGRDRETQYF. Here the CDR3 DNA reads TGTGCCAGCGGCGTTAGCGGGAGAGATCGGGAGACCCAGTACTTC. The J gene is TRBJ2-5, the V gene TRBV9; 9 bases agree with TRBD2. This CDR3 is 15 amino acids long. Looked up from germline, CDR1 is SGDLS and CDR2 is YYNGEE.

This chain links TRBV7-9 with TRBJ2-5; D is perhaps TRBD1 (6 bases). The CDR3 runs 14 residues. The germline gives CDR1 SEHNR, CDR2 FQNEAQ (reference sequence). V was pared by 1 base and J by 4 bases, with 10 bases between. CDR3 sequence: CASSLVSDRETQYF. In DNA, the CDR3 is TGTGCCAGCAGCTTAGTGTCGGACAGAGAGACCCAGTACTTC.

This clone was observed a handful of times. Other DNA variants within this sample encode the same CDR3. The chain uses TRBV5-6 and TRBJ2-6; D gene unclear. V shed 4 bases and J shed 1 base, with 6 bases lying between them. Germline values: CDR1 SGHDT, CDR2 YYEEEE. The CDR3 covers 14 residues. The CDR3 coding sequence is TGTGCCAGCAGCCCCAGTTCTGGGGCCAACGTCCTGACTTTC. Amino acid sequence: CASSPSSGANVLTF.

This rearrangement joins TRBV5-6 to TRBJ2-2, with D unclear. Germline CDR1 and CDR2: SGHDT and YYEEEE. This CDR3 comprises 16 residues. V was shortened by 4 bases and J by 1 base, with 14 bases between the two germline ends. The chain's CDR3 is CASSKDGSLNTGELFF. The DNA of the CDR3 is TGTGCCAGCAGCAAGGACGGCTCTCTGAACACCGGGGAGCTGTTTTTT.

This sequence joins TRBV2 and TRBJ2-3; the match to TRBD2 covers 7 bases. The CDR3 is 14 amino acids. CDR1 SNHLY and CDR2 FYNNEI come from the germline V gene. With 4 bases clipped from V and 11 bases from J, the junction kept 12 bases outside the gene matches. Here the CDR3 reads CASSAGGRAIEQYF. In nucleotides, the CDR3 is TGTGCCAGCAGTGCCGGGGGGAGGGCCATTGAGCAGTATTTT. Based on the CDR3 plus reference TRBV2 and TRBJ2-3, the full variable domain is EPEVTQTPSHQVTQMGQEVILRCVPISNHLYFYWYRQILGQKVEFLVSFYNNEISEKSEIFDDQFSVERPDGSNFTLKIRSTKLEDSAMYFCASSAGGRAIEQYFGPGTRLTVL.

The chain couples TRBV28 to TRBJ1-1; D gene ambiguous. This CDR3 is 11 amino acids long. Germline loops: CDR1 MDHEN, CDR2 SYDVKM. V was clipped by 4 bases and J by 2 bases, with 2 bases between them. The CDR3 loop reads CASSSNTEAFF. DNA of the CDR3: TGTGCCAGCAGTTCCAACACTGAAGCTTTCTTT.

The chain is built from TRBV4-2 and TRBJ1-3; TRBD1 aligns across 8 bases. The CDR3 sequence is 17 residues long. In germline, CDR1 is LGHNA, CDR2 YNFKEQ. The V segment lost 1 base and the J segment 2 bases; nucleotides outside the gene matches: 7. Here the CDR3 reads CASSQGIGQGAGNTIYF. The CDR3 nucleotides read TGTGCCAGCAGCCAAGGTATAGGACAGGGAGCTGGAAACACCATATATTTT.

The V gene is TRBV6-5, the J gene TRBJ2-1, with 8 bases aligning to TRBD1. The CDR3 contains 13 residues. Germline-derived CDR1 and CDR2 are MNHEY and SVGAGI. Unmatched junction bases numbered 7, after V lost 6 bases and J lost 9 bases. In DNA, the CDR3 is TGTGCCAGCAGGGGCGGGACAGGCACTGAGCAGTTCTTC. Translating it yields CASRGGTGTEQFF.

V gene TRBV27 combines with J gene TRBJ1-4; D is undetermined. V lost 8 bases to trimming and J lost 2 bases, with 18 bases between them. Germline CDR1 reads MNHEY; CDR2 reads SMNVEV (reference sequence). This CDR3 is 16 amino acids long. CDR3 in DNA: TGTGCCAGCCTTCCTTTTGGGGATCCTACTAATGAAAAACTGTTTTTT. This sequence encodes CASLPFGDPTNEKLFF.

Here the CDR3 DNA reads TGTGCCAGCAGCTTATCTAACCCGGGACTAGCAACGGTGCAGTACTTC. This gives the protein CASSLSNPGLATVQYF. The chain recombines TRBV7-8 with TRBJ2-7; 9 nucleotides line up with TRBD2. Trimming removed 2 bases from V and 9 bases from J; junction bases left unmatched: 14. This CDR3 comprises 16 residues. The germline CDR1 and CDR2 sequences are SGHVS and FQNEAQ.

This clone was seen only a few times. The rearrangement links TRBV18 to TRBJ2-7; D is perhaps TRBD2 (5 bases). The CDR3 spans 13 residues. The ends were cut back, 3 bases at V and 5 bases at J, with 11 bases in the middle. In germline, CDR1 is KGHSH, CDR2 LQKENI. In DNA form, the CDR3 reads TGTGCCAGCTCACCTTCCCGGGATCACGAGCAGTACTTC. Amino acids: CASSPSRDHEQYF.

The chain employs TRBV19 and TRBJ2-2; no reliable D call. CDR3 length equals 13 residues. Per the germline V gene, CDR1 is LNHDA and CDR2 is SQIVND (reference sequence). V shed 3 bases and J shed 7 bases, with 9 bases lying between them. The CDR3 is CASSMLGIGELFF. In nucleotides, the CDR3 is TGTGCCAGTAGTATGTTAGGAATCGGGGAGCTGTTTTTT.

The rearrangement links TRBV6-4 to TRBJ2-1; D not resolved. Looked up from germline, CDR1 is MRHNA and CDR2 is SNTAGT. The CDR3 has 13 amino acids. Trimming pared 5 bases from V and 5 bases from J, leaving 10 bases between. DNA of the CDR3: TGTGCCAGCAGTTATTCCTGGGACAATGAGCAGTTCTTC. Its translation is CASSYSWDNEQFF.

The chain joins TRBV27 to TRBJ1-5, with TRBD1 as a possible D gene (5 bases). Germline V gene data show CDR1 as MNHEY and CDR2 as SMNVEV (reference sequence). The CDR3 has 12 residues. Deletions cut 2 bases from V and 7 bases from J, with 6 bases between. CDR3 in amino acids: CASSLAGQPQHF. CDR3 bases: TGTGCCAGCAGTTTAGCAGGGCAGCCCCAGCATTTT.

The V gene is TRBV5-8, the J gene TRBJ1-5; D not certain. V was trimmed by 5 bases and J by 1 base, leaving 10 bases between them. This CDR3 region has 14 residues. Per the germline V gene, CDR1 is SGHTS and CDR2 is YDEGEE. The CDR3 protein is CASRLLGSNQPQHF. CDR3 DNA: TGTGCCAGCAGGCTGCTCGGGAGCAATCAGCCCCAGCATTTT.

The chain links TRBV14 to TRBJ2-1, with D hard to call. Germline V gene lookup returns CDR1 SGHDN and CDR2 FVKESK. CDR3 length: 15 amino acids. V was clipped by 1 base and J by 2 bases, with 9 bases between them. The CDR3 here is CASSQVLNPYNEQFF. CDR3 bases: TGTGCCAGCAGCCAAGTTCTTAACCCCTACAATGAGCAGTTCTTC.

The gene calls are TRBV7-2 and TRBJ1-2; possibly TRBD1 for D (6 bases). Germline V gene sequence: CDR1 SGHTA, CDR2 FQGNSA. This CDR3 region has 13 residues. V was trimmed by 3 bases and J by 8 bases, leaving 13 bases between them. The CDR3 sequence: CASSFGGQGGYTF. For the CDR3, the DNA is TGTGCCAGCAGCTTTGGGGGGCAGGGCGGCTACACCTTC.

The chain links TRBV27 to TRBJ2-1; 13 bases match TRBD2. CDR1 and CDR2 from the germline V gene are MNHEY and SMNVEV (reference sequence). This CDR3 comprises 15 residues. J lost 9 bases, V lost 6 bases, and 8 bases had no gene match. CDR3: CASSPGTSGTPEQFF. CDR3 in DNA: TGTGCCAGCAGCCCCGGGACTAGCGGGACCCCTGAGCAGTTCTTC.

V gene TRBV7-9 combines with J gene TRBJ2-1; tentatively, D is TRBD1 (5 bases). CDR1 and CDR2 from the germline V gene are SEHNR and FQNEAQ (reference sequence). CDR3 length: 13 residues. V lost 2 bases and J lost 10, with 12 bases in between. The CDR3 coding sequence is TGTGCCAGCAGCTTAAGGCCCACAGGCGAGCAGTTCTTC. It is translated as CASSLRPTGEQFF.

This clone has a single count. CDR3 bases: TGTGCCAGCAGCCAAGATTCACGGAAGCGCGTAGCCAAAAACATTCAGTACTTC. Translating gives CASSQDSRKRVAKNIQYF. This chain links TRBV14 with TRBJ2-4; unclear D gene. Germline V lookup: CDR1 SGHDN, CDR2 FVKESK. Trimming took off 0 bases at V and 0 bases at J, with 15 bases between the two ends. The CDR3 consists of 18 residues.

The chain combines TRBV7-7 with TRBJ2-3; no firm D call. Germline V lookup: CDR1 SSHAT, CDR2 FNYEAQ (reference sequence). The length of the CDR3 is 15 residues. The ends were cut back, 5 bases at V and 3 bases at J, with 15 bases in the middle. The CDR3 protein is CASSQRPGWTDTQYF. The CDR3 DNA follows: TGTGCCAGCAGCCAGCGTCCCGGGTGGACAGATACGCAGTATTTT. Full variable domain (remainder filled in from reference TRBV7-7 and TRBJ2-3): GAGVSQSPRYKVTKRGQDVTLRCDPISSHATLYWYQQALGQGPEFLTYFNYEAQPDKSGLPSDRFSAERPEGSISTLTIQRTEQRDSAMYRCASSQRPGWTDTQYFGPGTRLTVL.